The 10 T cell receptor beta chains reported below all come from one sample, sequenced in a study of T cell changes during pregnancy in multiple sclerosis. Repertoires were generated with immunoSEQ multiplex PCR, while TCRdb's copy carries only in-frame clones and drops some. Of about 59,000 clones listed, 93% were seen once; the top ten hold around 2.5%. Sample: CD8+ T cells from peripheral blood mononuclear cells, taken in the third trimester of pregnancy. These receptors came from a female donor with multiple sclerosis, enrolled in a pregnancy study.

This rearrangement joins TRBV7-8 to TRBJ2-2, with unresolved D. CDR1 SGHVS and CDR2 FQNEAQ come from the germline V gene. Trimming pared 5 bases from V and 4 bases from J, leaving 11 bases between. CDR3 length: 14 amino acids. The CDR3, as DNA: TGTGCCAGCAGCGCCGGGTCTACCACCGGGGAGCTGTTTTTT. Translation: CASSAGSTTGELFF.

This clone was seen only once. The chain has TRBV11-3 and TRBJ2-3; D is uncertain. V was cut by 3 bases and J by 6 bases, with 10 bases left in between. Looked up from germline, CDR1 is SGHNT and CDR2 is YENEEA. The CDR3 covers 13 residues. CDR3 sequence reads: CASSFRRVDTQYF. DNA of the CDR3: TGTGCCAGCAGCTTCCGACGGGTGGATACGCAGTATTTT.

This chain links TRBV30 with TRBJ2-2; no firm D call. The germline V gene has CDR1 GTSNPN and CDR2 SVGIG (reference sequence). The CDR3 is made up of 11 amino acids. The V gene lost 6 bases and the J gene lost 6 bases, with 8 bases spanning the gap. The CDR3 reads CACQGAGELFF. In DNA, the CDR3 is TGTGCCTGTCAAGGAGCCGGGGAGCTGTTTTTT.

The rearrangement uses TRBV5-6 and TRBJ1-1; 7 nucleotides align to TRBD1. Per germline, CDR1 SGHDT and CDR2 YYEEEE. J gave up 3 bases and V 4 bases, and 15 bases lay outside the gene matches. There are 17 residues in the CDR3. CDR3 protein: CASSNWGRYTGDTEAFF. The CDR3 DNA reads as TGTGCCAGCAGCAATTGGGGGCGGTATACAGGGGACACTGAAGCTTTCTTT.

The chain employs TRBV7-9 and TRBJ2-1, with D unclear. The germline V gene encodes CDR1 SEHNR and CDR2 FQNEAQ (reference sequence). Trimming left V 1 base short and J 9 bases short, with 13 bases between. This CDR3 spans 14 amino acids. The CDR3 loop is CASSLVLSLSEQFF. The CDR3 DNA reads TGTGCCAGCAGCTTAGTTTTGAGCTTGTCTGAGCAGTTCTTC.

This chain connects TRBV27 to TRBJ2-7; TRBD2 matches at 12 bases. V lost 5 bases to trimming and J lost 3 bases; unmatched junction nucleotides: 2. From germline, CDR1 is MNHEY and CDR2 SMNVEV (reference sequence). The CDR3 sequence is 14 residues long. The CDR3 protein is CASSLAGGHYEQYF. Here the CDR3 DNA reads TGTGCCAGCAGTCTAGCGGGAGGGCACTACGAGCAGTACTTC.

The DNA for the CDR3 is TGTGCCAGCAGCTTAGGTCCAGGGGGGCTCACTGAAGCTTTCTTT. Its translation is CASSLGPGGLTEAFF. The chain recombines TRBV11-2 with TRBJ1-1; TRBD1 agrees at 7 bases. CDR1 and CDR2 from the germline V gene are SGHAT and FQNNGV. With 1 base clipped from V and 4 bases from J, the junction kept 6 bases outside the gene matches. This CDR3 contains 15 residues.

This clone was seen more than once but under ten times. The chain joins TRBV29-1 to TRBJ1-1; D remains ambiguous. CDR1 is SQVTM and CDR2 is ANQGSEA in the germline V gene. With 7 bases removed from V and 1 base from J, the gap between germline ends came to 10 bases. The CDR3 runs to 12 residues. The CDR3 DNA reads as TGCAGCGCTGGACGGGAGAACACTGAAGCTTTCTTT. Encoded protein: CSAGRENTEAFF.

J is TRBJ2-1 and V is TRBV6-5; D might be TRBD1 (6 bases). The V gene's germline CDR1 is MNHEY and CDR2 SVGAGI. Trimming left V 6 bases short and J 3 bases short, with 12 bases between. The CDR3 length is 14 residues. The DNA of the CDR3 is TGTGCCAGCAGCTCCATAGGGGGCTACAATGAGCAGTTCTTC. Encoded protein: CASSSIGGYNEQFF.

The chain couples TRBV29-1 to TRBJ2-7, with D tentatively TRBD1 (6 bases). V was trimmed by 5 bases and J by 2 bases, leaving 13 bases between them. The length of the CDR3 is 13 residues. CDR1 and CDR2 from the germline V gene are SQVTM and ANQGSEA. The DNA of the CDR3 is TGCAGCGTTCGGACAGTGGACACCTACGAGCAGTACTTC. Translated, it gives CSVRTVDTYEQYF.